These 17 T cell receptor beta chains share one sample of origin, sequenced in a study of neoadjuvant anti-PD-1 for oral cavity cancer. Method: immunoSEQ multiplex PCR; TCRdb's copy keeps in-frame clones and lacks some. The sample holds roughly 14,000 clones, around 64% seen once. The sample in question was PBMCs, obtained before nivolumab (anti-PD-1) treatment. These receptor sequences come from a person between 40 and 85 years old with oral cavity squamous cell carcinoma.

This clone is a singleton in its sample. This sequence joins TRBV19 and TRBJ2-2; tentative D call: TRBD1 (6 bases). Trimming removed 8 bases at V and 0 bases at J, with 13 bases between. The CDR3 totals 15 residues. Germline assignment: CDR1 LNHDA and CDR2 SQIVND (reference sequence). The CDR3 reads CASWKGESNTGELFF. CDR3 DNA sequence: TGTGCCAGTTGGAAGGGGGAATCGAACACCGGGGAGCTGTTTTTT.

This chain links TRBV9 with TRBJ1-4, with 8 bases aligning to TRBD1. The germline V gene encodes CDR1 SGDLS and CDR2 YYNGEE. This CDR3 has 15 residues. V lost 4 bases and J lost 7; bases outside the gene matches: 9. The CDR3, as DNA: TGTGCCAGCAGCACCCAGGGGGCGCGAGGTGAAAAACTGTTTTTT. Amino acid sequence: CASSTQGARGEKLFF.

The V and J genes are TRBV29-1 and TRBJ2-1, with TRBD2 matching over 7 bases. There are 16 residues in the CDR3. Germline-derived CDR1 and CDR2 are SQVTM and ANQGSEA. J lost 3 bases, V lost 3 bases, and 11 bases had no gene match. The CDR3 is CSVEGGGSIFYNEQFF. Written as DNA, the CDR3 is TGCAGCGTTGAGGGGGGGGGAAGTATTTTCTACAATGAGCAGTTCTTC.

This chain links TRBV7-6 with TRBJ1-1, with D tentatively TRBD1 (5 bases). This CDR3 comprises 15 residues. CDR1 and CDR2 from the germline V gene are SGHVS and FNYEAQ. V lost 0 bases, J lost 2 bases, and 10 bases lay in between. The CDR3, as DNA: TGTGCCAGCAGCTTAGCAACGGGGGTTAACACTGAAGCTTTCTTT. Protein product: CASSLATGVNTEAFF.

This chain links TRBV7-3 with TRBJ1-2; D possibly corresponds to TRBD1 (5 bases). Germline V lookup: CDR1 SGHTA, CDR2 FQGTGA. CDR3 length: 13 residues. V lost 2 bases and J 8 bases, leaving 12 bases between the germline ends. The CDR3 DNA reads TGTGCCAGCAGCTTAGCGGGGCCGAGAGGCTACACCTTC. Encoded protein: CASSLAGPRGYTF.

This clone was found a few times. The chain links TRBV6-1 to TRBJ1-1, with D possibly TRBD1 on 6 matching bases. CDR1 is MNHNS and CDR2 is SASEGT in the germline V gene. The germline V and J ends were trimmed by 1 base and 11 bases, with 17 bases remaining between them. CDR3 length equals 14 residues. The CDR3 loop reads CASSEGGGRPRAFF. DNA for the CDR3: TGTGCCAGCAGTGAAGGCGGGGGGCGCCCCCGGGCTTTCTTT.

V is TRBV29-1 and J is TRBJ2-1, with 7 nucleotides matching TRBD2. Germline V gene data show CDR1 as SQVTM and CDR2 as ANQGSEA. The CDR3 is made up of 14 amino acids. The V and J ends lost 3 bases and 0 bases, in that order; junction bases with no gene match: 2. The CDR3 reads CSVDGGSSYNEQFF. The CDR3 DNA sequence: TGCAGCGTTGATGGCGGGAGCTCCTACAATGAGCAGTTCTTC.

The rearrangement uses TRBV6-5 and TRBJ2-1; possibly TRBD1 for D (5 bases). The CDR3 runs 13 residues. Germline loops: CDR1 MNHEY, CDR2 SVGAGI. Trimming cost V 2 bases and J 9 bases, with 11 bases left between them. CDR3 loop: CASSYLGATEQFF. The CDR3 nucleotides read TGTGCCAGCAGTTACCTAGGGGCCACTGAGCAGTTCTTC.

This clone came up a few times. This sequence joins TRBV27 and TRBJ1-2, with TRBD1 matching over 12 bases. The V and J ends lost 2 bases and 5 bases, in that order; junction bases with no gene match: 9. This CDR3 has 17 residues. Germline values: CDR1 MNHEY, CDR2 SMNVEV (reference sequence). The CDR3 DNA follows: TGTGCCAGCAGTTTAGATTGGGACAGGGGGCTCGGTTATGGCTACACCTTC. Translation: CASSLDWDRGLGYGYTF.

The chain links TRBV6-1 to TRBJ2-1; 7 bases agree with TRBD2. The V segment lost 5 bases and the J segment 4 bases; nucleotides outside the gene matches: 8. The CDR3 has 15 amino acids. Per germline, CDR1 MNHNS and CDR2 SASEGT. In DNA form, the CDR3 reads TGTGCCAGCAGTCTCGGGGGGAACTCATACAATGAGCAGTTCTTC. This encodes CASSLGGNSYNEQFF.

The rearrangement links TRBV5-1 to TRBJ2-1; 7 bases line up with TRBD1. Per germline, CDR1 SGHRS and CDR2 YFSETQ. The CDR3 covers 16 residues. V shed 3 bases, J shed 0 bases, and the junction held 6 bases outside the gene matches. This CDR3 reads CASSSGTASSYNEQFF. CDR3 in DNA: TGCGCCAGCAGCTCTGGGACAGCAAGCTCCTACAATGAGCAGTTCTTC.

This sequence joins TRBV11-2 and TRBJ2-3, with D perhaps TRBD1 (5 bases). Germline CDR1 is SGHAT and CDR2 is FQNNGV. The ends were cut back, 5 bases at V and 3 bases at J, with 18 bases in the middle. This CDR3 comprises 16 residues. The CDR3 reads CASSQRRTRGTDTQYF. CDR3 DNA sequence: TGTGCCAGCAGCCAGAGACGAACAAGGGGAACAGATACGCAGTATTTT.

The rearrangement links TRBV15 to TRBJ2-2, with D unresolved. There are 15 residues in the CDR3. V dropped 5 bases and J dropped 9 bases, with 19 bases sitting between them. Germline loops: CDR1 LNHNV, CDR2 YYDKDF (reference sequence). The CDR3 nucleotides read TGTGCCACCAGCCCGCGGACGGTGCAGTCGCGGGAGCTGTTTTTT. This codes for CATSPRTVQSRELFF.

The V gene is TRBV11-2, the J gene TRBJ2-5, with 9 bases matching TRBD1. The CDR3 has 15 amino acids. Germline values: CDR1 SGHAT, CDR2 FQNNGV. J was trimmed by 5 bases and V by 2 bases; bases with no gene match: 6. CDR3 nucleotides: TGTGCCAGCAGCTTAAGACAGGGGGTCGTGGAGACCCAGTACTTC. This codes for CASSLRQGVVETQYF.

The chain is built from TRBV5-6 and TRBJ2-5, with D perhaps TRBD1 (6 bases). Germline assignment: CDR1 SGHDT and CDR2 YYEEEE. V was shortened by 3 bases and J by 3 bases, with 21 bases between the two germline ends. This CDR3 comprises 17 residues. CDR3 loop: CASSWDLNGTPEETQYF. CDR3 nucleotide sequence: TGTGCCAGCAGCTGGGATTTAAACGGGACACCCGAAGAGACCCAGTACTTC.

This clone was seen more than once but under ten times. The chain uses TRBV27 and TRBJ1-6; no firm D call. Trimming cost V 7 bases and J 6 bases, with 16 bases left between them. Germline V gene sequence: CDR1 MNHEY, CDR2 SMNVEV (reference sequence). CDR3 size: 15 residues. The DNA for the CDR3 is TGTGCCAGCAATTCAGGTCGCGGTGGTAATTCACCCCTCCACTTT. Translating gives CASNSGRGGNSPLHF.

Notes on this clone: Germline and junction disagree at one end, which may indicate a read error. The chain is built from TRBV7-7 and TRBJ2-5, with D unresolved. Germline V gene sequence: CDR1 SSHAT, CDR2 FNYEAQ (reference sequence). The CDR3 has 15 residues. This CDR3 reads CASSLLGLGQETQYF. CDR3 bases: TGTGCTAGCAGCTTACTGGGGTTGGGGCAAGAGACCCAGTACTTC. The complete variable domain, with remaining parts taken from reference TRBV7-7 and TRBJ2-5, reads GAGVSQSPRYKVTKRGQDVTLRCDPISSHATLYWYQQALGQGPEFLTYFNYEAQPDKSGLPSDRFSAERPEGSISTLTIQRTEQRDSAMYRCASSLLGLGQETQYFGPGTRLLVL.